Shown below are 3 T cell receptor beta chains from a single sample sequenced in a study of T cells after yellow fever vaccination. A single record per CDR3 protein comes from TCRdb applying MiXCR to the 5' RACE reads. The sample consists of about 550,000 distinct CDR3 sequences, roughly a fifth of them appearing once. The sample here was PBMCs, taken 15 days after the yellow fever booster vaccination. The source of these receptors is a man aged 25-45 years who received the YFV17D yellow fever vaccine.

The rearrangement uses TRBV7-8 and TRBJ2-7; TRBD1 is a possible D gene (5 bases). The V gene's germline CDR1 is SGHVS and CDR2 FQNEAQ. V was shortened by 5 bases and J by 5 bases, with 13 bases between the two germline ends. The CDR3 is 13 amino acids. CDR3 residues: CASSQTGFDEQYF. DNA of the CDR3: TGTGCCAGCAGCCAAACAGGATTTGACGAGCAGTACTTC.

This clonotype has just a few counts. The V gene is TRBV5-1, the J gene TRBJ1-6; no reliable D call. Germline CDR1 and CDR2: SGHRS and YFSETQ. V was shortened by 0 bases and J by 7 bases, with 8 bases between the two germline ends. The length of the CDR3 is 14 residues. The CDR3 is CASSLEGRNSPLHF. Here the CDR3 DNA reads TGCGCCAGCAGCTTGGAGGGTAGGAATTCACCCCTCCACTTT.

The V call is TRBV6-5, the J call TRBJ2-1; D could derive from TRBD1 or TRBD2 (6 bases each). Germline assignment: CDR1 MNHEY and CDR2 SVGAGI. The CDR3 runs 15 residues. The V and J ends lost 0 bases and 10 bases respectively, with 16 bases between them. CDR3 bases: TGTGCCAGCAGTTACTCTTCTGGGGGGCGAGGGGAGCAGTTCTTC. Encoded protein: CASSYSSGGRGEQFF.